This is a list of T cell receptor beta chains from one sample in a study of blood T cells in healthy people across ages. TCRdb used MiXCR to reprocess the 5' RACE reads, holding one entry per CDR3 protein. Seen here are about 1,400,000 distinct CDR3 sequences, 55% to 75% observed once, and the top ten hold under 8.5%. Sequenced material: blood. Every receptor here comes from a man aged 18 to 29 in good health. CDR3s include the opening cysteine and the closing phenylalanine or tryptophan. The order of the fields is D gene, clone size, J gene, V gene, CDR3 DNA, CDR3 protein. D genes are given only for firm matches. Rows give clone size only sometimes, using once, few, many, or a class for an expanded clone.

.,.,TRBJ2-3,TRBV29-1,TGCAGCCGCCCAGGGCAAGGAGATACGCAGTATTTT,CSRPGQGDTQYF
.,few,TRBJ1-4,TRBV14,TGTGCCAGCAGCCTCGCGGGGGGAAGAGGTGAAAAACTGTTTTTT,CASSLAGGRGEKLFF
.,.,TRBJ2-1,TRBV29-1,TGCAGCGTTGAGGGCAGGGGTGATGGGCAAATTCTTGGTGAGCAGTTCTTC,CSVEGRGDGQILGEQFF
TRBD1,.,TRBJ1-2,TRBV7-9,TGTGCCAGCATGCGGGACAGGGATCGGAACTATGGCTACACCTTC,CASMRDRDRNYGYTF
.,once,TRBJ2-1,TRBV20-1,TGCAGTGCTGAGAACAGCCATGAGCAGTTCTTC,CSAENSHEQFF
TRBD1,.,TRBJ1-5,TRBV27,TGTGCCAGCAGTTCCTATACCCCAGGACAGGGGGCACGCAATCAGCCCCAGCATTTT,CASSSYTPGQGARNQPQHF
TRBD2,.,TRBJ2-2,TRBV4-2,TGTGCCAGCAGCCTCCGGGGGGGCCGCGTCACCGGGGAGCTGTTTTTT,CASSLRGGRVTGELFF
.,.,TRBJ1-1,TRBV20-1,TGCAGTGCCCGAGAGGACGGCACTGAAGCTTTCTTT,CSAREDGTEAFF
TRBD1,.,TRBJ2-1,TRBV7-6,TGTGCCAGCAGCGGGGTGGGGGACAGGCGGTACAATGAGCAGTTCTTC,CASSGVGDRRYNEQFF
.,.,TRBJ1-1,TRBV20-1,TGCAGTGCTGGCACAGGGCACACTGAAGCTTTCTTT,CSAGTGHTEAFF
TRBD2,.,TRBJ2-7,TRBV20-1,TGCAGTGCTAGTTCGTTGGGGGGGACCTACGAGCAGTACTTC,CSASSLGGTYEQYF
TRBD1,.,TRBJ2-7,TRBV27,TGTGCCAGCAGTTTAATGGGACAGGGAGCGGACGAGCAGTACTTC,CASSLMGQGADEQYF
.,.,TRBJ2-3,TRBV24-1,TGTGCCACCAGTGATTTAGGGGACACAGATACGCAGTATTTT,CATSDLGDTDTQYF
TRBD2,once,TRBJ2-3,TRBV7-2,TGTGCCAGCAGCTTAGCAGGCGGGAGTGGTACAGATACGCAGTATTTT,CASSLAGGSGTDTQYF
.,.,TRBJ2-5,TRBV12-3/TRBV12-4,TGTGCCAGCAGTCCGATAAGACGGGAGACCCAGTACTTC,CASSPIRRETQYF
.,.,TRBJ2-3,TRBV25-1,TGTGCCAGCAGTCGGGGCAGAGTTGATACGCAGTATTTT,CASSRGRVDTQYF
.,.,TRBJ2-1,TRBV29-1,TGCAGCTTCCACCGGAGGGGCTCCTACAATGAGCAGTTCTTC,CSFHRRGSYNEQFF
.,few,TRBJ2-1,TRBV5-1,TGCGCCAGCAGCTTGGTAACAGTGGAATACAATGAGCAGTTCTTC,CASSLVTVEYNEQFF
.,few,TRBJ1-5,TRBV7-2,TGTGCCAGCAGCCGTACAACTCATCAGCCCCAGCATTTT,CASSRTTHQPQHF
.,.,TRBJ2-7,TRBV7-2,TGTGCCAGCAGCCGGACCGCCTCTAGTGGCGAGCAGTACTTC,CASSRTASSGEQYF
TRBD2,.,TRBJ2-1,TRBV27,TGTGCCAGCAGTTTATTGGGTCTAGCGGGTAACAATGAGCAGTTCTTC,CASSLLGLAGNNEQFF
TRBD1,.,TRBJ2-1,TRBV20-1,TGCAGTGCTAGACACAACAGGGGTGGCAATGAGCAGTTCTTC,CSARHNRGGNEQFF
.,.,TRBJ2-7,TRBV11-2,TGTGCCGGCAGCCCAAGCGGCAAGTCCTACGAGCAGTACTTC,CAGSPSGKSYEQYF
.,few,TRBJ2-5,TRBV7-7,TGTGCTAGCAGCTTAGCAGGGGCGGAGGAGACCCAGTACTTC,CASSLAGAEETQYF
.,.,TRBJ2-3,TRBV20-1,TGCAGTGCTTTGGACAGTGGGACTAGCACAGATACGCAGTATTTT,CSALDSGTSTDTQYF
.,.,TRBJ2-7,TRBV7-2,TGTGCCAGCAGCCTCACAGTCGAGCAGTACTTC,CASSLTVEQYF
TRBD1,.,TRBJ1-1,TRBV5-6,TGTGCCAGCAGCCCCGGGACAGGGGGCTATCTTACTGAAGCTTTCTTT,CASSPGTGGYLTEAFF
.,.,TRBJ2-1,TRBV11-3,TGTGCCAGCAGCTTAGATCCCGTTTTTAATGAGCAGTTCTTC,CASSLDPVFNEQFF
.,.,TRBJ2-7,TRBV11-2,TGTGCCAGCAGCTTAGAAAGAACCTCCTACGAGCAGTACTTC,CASSLERTSYEQYF
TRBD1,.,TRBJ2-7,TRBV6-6,TGTGCCAGCACTGACAGGGCCCCTAACACCTACGAGCAGTACTTC,CASTDRAPNTYEQYF
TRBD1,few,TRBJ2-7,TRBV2,TGTGCCAGCAGCCGGGACAGGGGGTCCCACGAGCAGTACTTC,CASSRDRGSHEQYF
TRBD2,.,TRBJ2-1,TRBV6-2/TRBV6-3,TGTGCCAGCAAAAATGGGGCGGGGGGATTTCTCAGTGAGCAGTTCTTC,CASKNGAGGFLSEQFF
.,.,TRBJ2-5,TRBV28,TGTGCCAGCAGTTCCGCCTTGGGGGGGCGACCCATTACGCAAGAGACCCAGTACTTC,CASSSALGGRPITQETQYF
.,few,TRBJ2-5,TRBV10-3,TGTGCCATCAGTGCCAGGGTGGATGAGACCCAGTACTTC,CAISARVDETQYF
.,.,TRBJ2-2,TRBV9,TGTGCCAGCAGCCCATCTTTTAGCGGATACGCGAACACCGGGGAGCTGTTTTTT,CASSPSFSGYANTGELFF
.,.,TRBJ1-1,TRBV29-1,TGCAGCGCCCGAACGGGTGGAGCTTCGAACACTGAAGCTTTCTTT,CSARTGGASNTEAFF
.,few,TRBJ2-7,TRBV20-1,TGCAGTGCTAGTCCGGGACAAAACTACGAGCAGTACTTC,CSASPGQNYEQYF
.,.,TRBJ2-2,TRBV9,TGTGCCAGCAGCGTAGTCGCTCAGGGCACCGGGGAGCTGTTTTTT,CASSVVAQGTGELFF
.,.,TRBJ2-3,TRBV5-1,TGCGCCAGCAGCTTGTTCCCCGGGACTCCCCCAGCCGGTACGCAGTATTTT,CASSLFPGTPPAGTQYF